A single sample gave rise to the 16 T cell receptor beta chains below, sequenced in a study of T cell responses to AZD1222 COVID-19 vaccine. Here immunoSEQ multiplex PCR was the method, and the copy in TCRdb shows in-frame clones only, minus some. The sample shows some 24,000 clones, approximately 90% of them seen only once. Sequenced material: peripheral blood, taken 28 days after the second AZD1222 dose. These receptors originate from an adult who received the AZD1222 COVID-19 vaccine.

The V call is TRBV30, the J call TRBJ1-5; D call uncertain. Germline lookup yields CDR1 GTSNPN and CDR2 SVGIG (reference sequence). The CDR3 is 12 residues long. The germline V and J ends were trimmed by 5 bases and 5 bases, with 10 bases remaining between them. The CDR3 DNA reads TGTGCCTGGGGGGAGGGTTATCAGCCCCAGCATTTT. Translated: CAWGEGYQPQHF. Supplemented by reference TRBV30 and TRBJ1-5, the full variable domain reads SQTIHQWPATLVQPVGSPLSLECTVEGTSNPNLYWYRQAAGRGLQLLFYSVGIGQISSEVPQNLSASRPQDRQFILSSKKLLLSDSGFYLCAWGEGYQPQHFGDGTRLSIL.

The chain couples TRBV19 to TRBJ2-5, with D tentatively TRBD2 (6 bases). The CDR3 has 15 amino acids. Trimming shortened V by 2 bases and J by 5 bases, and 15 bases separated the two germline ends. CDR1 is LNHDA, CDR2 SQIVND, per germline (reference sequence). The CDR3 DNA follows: TGTGCCAGTAGTATACAGGGCGGGGATCGGGAGACCCAGTACTTC. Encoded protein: CASSIQGGDRETQYF.

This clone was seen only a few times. In DNA, the CDR3 is TGTGCCAGCAGTGGGGGTGGCGGTTCCCCTGGTGAAAAACTGTTTTTT. It yields the protein CASSGGGGSPGEKLFF. This chain links TRBV2 with TRBJ1-4; no firm D call. Germline V gene data show CDR1 as SNHLY and CDR2 as FYNNEI. Trimming shortened V by 4 bases and J by 7 bases, and 19 bases separated the two germline ends. The CDR3 sequence is 16 residues long.

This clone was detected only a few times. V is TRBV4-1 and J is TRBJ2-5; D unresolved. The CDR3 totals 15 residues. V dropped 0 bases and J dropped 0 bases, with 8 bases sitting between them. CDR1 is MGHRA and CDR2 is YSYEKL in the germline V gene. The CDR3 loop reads CASSQEFGYQETQYF. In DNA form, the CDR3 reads TGCGCCAGCAGCCAAGAATTTGGGTACCAAGAGACCCAGTACTTC.

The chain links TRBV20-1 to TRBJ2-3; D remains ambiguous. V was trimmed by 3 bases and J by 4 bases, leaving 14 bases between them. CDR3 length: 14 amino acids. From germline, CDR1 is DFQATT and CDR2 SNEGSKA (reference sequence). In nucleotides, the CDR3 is TGCAGTGCTAGTGTGGGCCTTGTCGCAGATACGCAGTATTTT. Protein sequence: CSASVGLVADTQYF.

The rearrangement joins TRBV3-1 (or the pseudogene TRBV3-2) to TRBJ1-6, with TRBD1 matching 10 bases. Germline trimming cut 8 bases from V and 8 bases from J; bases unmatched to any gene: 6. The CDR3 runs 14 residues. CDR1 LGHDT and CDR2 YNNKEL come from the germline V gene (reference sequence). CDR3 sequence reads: CASRRQGADSPLHF. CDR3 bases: TGTGCCAGCCGCCGACAGGGGGCAGATTCACCCCTCCACTTT.

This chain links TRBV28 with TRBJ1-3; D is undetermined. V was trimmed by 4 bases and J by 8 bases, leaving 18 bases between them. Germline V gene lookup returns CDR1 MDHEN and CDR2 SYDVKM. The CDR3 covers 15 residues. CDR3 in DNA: TGTGCCAGCAGTTCCTCCGTCCCGAGTGGGGACACCATATATTTT. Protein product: CASSSSVPSGDTIYF.

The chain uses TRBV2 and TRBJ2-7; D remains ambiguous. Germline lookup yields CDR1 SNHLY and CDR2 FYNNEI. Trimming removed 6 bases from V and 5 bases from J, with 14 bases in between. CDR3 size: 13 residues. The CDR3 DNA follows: TGTGCCAGCAGCTCCCGCCCAGGCCACGAGCAGTACTTC. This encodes CASSSRPGHEQYF.

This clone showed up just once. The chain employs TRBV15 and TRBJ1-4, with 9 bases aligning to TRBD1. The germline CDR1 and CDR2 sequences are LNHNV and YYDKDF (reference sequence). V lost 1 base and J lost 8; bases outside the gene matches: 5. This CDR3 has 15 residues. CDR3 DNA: TGTGCCACCAGCAGAGGGACAGGGGAAGGAGAAAAACTGTTTTTT. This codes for CATSRGTGEGEKLFF. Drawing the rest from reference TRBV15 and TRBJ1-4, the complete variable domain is DAMVIQNPRYQVTQFGKPVTLSCSQTLNHNVMYWYQQKSSQAPKLLFHYYDKDFNNEADTPDNFQSRRPNTSFCFLDIRSPGLGDTAMYLCATSRGTGEGEKLFFGSGTQLSVL.

Here the CDR3 reads CASSYLRAGANVLTF. The CDR3, as DNA: TGTGCCAGCAGTTACTTAAGGGCTGGGGCCAACGTCCTGACTTTC. The chain carries TRBV6-6 and TRBJ2-6; D remains ambiguous. The CDR3 loop spans 15 amino acids. V lost 1 base, J lost 2 bases, and 6 bases lay in between. Germline lookup yields CDR1 MNHNY and CDR2 SVGAGI (reference sequence).

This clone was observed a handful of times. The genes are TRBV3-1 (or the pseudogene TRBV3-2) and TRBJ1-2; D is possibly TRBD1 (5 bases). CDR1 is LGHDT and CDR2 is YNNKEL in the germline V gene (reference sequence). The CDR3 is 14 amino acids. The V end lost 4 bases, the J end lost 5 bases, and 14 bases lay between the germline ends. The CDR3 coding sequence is TGTGCCAGCAGCCGGTTCAGGGACGGGTATGGCTACACCTTC. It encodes CASSRFRDGYGYTF.

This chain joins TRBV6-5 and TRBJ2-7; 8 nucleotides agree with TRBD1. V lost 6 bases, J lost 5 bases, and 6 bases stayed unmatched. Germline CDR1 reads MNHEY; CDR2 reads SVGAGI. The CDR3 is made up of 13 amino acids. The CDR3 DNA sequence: TGTGCCAGCAGCTCAAACAGGGGGAACGAGCAGTACTTC. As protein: CASSSNRGNEQYF.

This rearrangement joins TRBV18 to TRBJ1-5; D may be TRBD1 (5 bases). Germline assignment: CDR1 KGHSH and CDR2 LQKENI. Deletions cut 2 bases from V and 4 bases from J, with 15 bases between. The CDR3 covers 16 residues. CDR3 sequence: CASSPLGQGGNQPQHF. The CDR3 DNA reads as TGTGCCAGCTCACCATTGGGCCAGGGAGGGAATCAGCCCCAGCATTTT.

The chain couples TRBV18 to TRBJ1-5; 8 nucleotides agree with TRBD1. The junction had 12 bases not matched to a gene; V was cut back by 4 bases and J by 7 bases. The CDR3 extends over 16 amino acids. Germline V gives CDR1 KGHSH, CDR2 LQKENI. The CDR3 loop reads CASSQFTGGRGQPQHF. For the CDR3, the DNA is TGTGCCAGCTCACAGTTTACAGGGGGAAGAGGCCAGCCCCAGCATTTT.

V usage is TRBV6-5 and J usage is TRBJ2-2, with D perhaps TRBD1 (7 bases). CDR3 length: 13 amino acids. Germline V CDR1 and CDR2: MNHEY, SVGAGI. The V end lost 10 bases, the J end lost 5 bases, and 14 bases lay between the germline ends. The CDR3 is CATIQGRTGELFF. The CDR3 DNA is TGTGCCACCATACAGGGGAGGACCGGGGAGCTGTTTTTT.

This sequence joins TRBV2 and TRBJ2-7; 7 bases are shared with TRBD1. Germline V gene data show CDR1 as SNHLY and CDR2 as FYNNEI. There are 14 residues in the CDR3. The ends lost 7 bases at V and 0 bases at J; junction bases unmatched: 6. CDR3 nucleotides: TGTGCCAGCATGCCGGGACAGAACTCCTACGAGCAGTACTTC. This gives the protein CASMPGQNSYEQYF.